This is a list of T cell receptor beta chains from one sample in a study of blood T cell repertoires in COVID-19. Using immunoSEQ multiplex PCR, the repertoire was profiled, and TCRdb retains in-frame clones only, with some absent. The repertoire holds about 220,000 clones, about 88% seen once, with roughly 2.7% in the top ten. Input material: PBMCs or T cells enriched from blood (not recorded which). The receptors stem from a woman in her twenties or thirties who had recovered from COVID-19. Each CDR3 is given with its conserved first and last residue.

J gene: TRBJ1-4
V gene: TRBV7-8
CDR3 protein: CASSLSYEPNEKLFF

J gene: TRBJ2-1
V gene: TRBV4-3
CDR3 protein: CASSHLAGGHNEQFF

J gene: TRBJ1-2
V gene: TRBV19
CDR3 protein: CASGQGGYTF

J gene: TRBJ2-1
V gene: TRBV7-8
CDR3 protein: CASSTTGLLEGEQFF

J gene: TRBJ2-1
V gene: TRBV5-1
CDR3 protein: CASSLSGGRSYNEQFF

J gene: TRBJ2-1
V gene: TRBV6-2/TRBV6-3
CDR3 protein: CASSPTGPSSYNEQFF

J gene: TRBJ1-2
V gene: TRBV2
CDR3 protein: CASNGAQYGYTF

J gene: TRBJ2-1
V gene: TRBV7-3
CDR3 protein: CASSIDRGNEQFF

J gene: TRBJ1-6
V gene: TRBV3-1/TRBV3-2
CDR3 protein: CASSHPSGGLFNSPLHF

J gene: TRBJ1-5
V gene: TRBV11-2
CDR3 protein: CASSSKHPQHF

J gene: TRBJ2-2
V gene: TRBV11-2
CDR3 protein: CASSFNSGGATGELFF

J gene: TRBJ2-2
V gene: TRBV11-3
CDR3 protein: CASSTAPPGVYTGELFF

J gene: TRBJ2-7
V gene: TRBV5-5
CDR3 protein: CASSRTRGEQYF

J gene: TRBJ1-4
V gene: TRBV6-1
CDR3 protein: CASSDRWGGEEKLFF

J gene: TRBJ1-2
V gene: TRBV11-2
CDR3 protein: CASSLTASAYGYTF

J gene: TRBJ2-7
V gene: TRBV15
CDR3 protein: CATSRVGLLRYEQYF

J gene: TRBJ1-1
V gene: TRBV19
CDR3 protein: CASSIGQGHTEAFF

J gene: TRBJ2-1
V gene: TRBV5-1
CDR3 protein: CASNPLGGNNEQFF

J gene: TRBJ2-1
V gene: TRBV9
CDR3 protein: CASSVKLAGGEQFF

J gene: TRBJ1-2
V gene: TRBV6-2/TRBV6-3
CDR3 protein: CASSYPDWAGSYTF

J gene: TRBJ1-2
V gene: TRBV6-5
CDR3 protein: CASSKIRDYGYTF

J gene: TRBJ1-2
V gene: TRBV4-3
CDR3 protein: CASSQDQGGVGGYTF

J gene: TRBJ2-3
V gene: TRBV5-1
CDR3 protein: CASSSGQMGDTQYF

J gene: TRBJ2-1
V gene: TRBV3-1/TRBV3-2
CDR3 protein: CASRGGTKYSHEQFF

J gene: TRBJ1-3
V gene: TRBV5-1
CDR3 protein: CASSLASESGNTIYF

J gene: TRBJ2-3
V gene: TRBV5-1
CDR3 protein: CASSLASDTQYF

J gene: TRBJ1-4
V gene: TRBV10-2
CDR3 protein: CASSEGTVQEKLFF

J gene: TRBJ1-6
V gene: TRBV9
CDR3 protein: CASSPRQGNSPLHF

J gene: TRBJ2-3
V gene: TRBV10-3
CDR3 protein: CAIRPGQGIPDTQYF

J gene: TRBJ1-5
V gene: TRBV6-2/TRBV6-3
CDR3 protein: CASSYSQVSNQPQHF

J gene: TRBJ1-1
V gene: TRBV11-3
CDR3 protein: CASGSGQGTEAFF

J gene: TRBJ2-7
V gene: TRBV10-1
CDR3 protein: CALGLTCEQYF

J gene: TRBJ2-6
V gene: TRBV6-4
CDR3 protein: CASASRGGSGANVLTF

J gene: TRBJ2-3
V gene: TRBV11-2
CDR3 protein: CASSLGRGGPSTDTQYF

J gene: TRBJ1-1
V gene: TRBV3-1/TRBV3-2
CDR3 protein: CASSPEHGGRTEAFF

J gene: TRBJ1-3
V gene: TRBV6-5
CDR3 protein: CASSYQGQAGNTIYF

J gene: TRBJ2-3
V gene: TRBV7-2
CDR3 protein: CASSPGTSGGSTDTQYF

J gene: TRBJ1-4
V gene: TRBV5-6
CDR3 protein: CASSRGTGNEKLFF

J gene: TRBJ1-1
V gene: TRBV2
CDR3 protein: CASNEDRRWDTEAFF

J gene: TRBJ1-6
V gene: TRBV5-6
CDR3 protein: CASSSPGERDSPLHF

J gene: TRBJ2-1
V gene: TRBV6-4
CDR3 protein: CASSETSGVVNEQFF

J gene: TRBJ2-5
V gene: TRBV6-5
CDR3 protein: CASRRTFSGETQYF

J gene: TRBJ1-4
V gene: TRBV29-1
CDR3 protein: CSVELSAVNEKLFF

J gene: TRBJ1-1
V gene: TRBV19
CDR3 protein: CASSKQIMNTEAFF

J gene: TRBJ2-7
V gene: TRBV18
CDR3 protein: CASSSAGDEQYF

J gene: TRBJ1-3
V gene: TRBV9
CDR3 protein: CASSGQVSSGNTIYF

J gene: TRBJ1-4
V gene: TRBV4-3
CDR3 protein: CASSHQGNTEKLFF

J gene: TRBJ2-2
V gene: TRBV7-9
CDR3 protein: CASSLGPRGSNTGELFF

J gene: TRBJ1-2
V gene: TRBV11-2
CDR3 protein: CASTDLGSTYGYTF

J gene: TRBJ2-2
V gene: TRBV19
CDR3 protein: CASSNSGGTNTGELFF

J gene: TRBJ1-1
V gene: TRBV27
CDR3 protein: CASSSRWNTEAFF

J gene: TRBJ2-1
V gene: TRBV27
CDR3 protein: CASNLRGLAGRNEQFF

J gene: TRBJ1-4
V gene: TRBV11-2
CDR3 protein: CASSLESREEKLFF

J gene: TRBJ1-5
V gene: TRBV3-1/TRBV3-2
CDR3 protein: CASSQGQGSNQPQHF

J gene: TRBJ2-7
V gene: TRBV13
CDR3 protein: CASSLVSGLADYEQYF